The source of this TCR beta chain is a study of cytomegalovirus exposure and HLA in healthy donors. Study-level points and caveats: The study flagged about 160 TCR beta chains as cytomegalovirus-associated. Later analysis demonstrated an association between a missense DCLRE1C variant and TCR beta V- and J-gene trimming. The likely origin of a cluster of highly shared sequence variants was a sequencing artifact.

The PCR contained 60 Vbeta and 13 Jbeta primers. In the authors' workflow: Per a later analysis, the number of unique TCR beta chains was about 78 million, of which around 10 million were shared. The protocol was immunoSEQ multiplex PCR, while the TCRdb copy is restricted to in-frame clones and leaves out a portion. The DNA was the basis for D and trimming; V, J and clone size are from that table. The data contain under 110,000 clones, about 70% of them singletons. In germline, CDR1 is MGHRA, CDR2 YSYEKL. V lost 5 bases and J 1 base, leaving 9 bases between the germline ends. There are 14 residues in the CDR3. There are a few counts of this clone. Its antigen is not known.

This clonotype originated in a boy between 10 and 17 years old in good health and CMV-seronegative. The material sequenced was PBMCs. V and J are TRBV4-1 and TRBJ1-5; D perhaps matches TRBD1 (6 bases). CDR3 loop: CASSTQGSNQPQHF. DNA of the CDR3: TGCGCCAGCAGCACACAGGGAAGCAATCAGCCCCAGCATTTT.